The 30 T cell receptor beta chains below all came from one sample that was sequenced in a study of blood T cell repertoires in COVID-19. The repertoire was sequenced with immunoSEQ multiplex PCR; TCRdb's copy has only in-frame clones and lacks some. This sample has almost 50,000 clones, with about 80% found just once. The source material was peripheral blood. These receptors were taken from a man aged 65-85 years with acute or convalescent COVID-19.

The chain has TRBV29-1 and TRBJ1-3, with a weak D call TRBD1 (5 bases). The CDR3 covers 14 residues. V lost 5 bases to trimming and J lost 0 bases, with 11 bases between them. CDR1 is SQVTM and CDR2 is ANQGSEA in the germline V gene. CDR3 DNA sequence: TGCAGCGTTCAGGGTCCTGTCTCTGGAAACACCATATATTTT. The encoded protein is CSVQGPVSGNTIYF. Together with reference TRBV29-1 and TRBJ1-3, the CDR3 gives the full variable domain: SAVISQKPSRDICQRGTSLTIQCQVDSQVTMMFWYRQQPGQSLTLIATANQGSEATYESGFVIDKFPISRPNLTFSTLTVSNMSPEDSSIYLCSVQGPVSGNTIYFGEGSWLTVV.

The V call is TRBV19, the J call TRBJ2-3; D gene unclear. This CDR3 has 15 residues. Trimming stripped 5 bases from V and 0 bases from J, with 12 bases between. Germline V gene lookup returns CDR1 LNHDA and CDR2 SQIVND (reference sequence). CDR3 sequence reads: CASSSEQASTDTQYF. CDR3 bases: TGTGCCAGTAGTTCGGAGCAAGCTAGCACAGATACGCAGTATTTT.

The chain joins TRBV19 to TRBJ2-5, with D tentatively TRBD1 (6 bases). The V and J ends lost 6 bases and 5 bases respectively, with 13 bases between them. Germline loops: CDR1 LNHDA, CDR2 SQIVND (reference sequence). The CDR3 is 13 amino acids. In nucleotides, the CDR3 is TGTGCCAGTAGGAACAGGGTTTGGGAGACCCAGTACTTC. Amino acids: CASRNRVWETQYF.

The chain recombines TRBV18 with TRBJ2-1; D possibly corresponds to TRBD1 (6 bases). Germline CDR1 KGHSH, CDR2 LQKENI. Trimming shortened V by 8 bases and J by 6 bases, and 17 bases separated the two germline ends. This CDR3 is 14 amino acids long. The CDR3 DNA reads TGTGCCAGCGCATTTCCACAGGGTACCAATGAGCAGTTCTTC. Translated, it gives CASAFPQGTNEQFF.

CDR3 protein: CASLISGHSNQPQHF. The DNA for the CDR3 is TGTGCCAGCCTTATATCGGGTCATAGCAATCAGCCCCAGCATTTT. This rearrangement joins TRBV6-5 to TRBJ1-5; D not resolved. Trimming stripped 8 bases from V and 0 bases from J, with 14 bases between. The CDR3 is 15 residues long. Per germline, CDR1 MNHEY and CDR2 SVGAGI.

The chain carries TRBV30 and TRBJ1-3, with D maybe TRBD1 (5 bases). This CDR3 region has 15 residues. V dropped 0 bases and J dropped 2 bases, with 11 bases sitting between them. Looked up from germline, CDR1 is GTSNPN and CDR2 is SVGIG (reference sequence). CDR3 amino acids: CAWSVGEVAGNTIYF. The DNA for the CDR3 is TGTGCCTGGAGTGTGGGGGAGGTCGCTGGAAACACCATATATTTT.

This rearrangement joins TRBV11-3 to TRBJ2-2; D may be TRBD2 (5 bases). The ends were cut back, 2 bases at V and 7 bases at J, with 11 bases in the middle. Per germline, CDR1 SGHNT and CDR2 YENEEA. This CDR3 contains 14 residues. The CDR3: CASSLTGMGGELFF. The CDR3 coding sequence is TGTGCCAGCAGCTTAACCGGGATGGGCGGGGAGCTGTTTTTT.

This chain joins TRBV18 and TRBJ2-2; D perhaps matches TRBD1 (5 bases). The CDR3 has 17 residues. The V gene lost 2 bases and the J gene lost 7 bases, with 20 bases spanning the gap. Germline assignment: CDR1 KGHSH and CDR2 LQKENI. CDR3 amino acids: CASSPSAAGSVLGELFF. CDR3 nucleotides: TGTGCCAGCTCACCAAGCGCCGCAGGGTCAGTTCTCGGGGAGCTGTTTTTT.

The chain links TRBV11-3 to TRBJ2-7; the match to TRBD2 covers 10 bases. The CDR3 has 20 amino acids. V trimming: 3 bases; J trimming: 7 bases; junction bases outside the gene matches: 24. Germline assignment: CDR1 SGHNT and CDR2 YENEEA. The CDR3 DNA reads TGTGCCAGCAGCTTTAGTAGGGTGTTATCAGCGGGAGGGCCGGTCGAGGAGCAGTACTTC. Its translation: CASSFSRVLSAGGPVEEQYF.

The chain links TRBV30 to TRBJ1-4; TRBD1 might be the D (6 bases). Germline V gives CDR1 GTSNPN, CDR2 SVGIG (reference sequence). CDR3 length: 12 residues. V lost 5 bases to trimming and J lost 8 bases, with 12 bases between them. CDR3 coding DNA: TGTGCCTGGGAGGGGGATGGGGAAAAACTGTTTTTT. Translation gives CAWEGDGEKLFF.

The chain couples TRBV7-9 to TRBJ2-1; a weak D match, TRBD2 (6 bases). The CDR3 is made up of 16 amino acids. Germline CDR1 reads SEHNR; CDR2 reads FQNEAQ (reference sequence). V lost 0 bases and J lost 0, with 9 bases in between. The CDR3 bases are TGTGCCAGCAGCTTAGCTACAGCGGGCTCCTACAATGAGCAGTTCTTC. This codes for CASSLATAGSYNEQFF.

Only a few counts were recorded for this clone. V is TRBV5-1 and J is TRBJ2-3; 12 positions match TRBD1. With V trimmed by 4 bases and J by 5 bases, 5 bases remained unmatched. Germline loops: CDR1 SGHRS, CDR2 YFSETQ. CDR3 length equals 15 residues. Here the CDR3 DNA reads TGCGCCAGCAGCAAGGGACAGGGGGCCGGAGATACGCAGTATTTT. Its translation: CASSKGQGAGDTQYF.

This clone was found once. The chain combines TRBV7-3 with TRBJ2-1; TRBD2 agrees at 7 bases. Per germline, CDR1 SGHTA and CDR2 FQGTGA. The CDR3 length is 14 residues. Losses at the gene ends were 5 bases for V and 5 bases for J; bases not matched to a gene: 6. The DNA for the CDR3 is TGTGCCAGCAGCCTGGGCGGGAGTAACAATGAGCAGTTCTTC. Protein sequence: CASSLGGSNNEQFF. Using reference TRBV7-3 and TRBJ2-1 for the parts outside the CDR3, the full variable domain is GAGVSQTPSNKVTEKGKYVELRCDPISGHTALYWYRQSLGQGPEFLIYFQGTGAADDSGLPNDRFFAVRPEGSVSTLKIQRTERGDSAVYLCASSLGGSNNEQFFGPGTRLTVL.

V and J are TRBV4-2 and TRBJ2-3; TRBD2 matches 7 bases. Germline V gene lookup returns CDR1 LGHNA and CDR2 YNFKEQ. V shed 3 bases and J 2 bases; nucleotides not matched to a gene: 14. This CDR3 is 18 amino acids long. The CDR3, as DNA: TGTGCCAGCAGCCAGGGAATTCCGCTAGCGGAGGCCACAGATACGCAGTATTTT. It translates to CASSQGIPLAEATDTQYF.

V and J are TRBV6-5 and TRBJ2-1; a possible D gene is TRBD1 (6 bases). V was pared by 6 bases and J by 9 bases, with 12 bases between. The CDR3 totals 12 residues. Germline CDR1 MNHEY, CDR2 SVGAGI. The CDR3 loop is CASSIQGGEQFF. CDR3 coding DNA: TGTGCCAGCAGCATACAGGGCGGTGAGCAGTTCTTC.

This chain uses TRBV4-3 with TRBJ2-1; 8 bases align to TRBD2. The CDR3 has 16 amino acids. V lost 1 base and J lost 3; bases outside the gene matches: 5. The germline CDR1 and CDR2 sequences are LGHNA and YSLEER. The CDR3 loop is CASSQVLLADYNEQFF. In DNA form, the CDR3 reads TGCGCCAGCAGCCAAGTTTTACTAGCGGACTACAATGAGCAGTTCTTC.

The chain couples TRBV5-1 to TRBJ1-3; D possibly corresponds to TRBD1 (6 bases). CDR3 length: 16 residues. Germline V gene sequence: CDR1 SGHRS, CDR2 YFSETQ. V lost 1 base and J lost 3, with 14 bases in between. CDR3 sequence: CASSLNMDSRGNTIYF. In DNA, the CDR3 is TGCGCCAGCAGCTTGAATATGGACAGTCGTGGAAACACCATATATTTT.

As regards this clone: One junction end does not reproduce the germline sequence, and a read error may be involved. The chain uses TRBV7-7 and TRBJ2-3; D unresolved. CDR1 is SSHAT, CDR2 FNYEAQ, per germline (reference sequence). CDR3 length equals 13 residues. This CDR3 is CASSFSHPDTQYF. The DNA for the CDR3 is TGTGCTAGCAGCTTTAGTCACCCAGATACGCAGTATTTT. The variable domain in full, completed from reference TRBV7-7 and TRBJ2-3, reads GAGVSQSPRYKVTKRGQDVTLRCDPISSHATLYWYQQALGQGPEFLTYFNYEAQPDKSGLPSDRFSAERPEGSISTLTIQRTEQRDSAMYRCASSFSHPDTQYFGPGTRLTVL.

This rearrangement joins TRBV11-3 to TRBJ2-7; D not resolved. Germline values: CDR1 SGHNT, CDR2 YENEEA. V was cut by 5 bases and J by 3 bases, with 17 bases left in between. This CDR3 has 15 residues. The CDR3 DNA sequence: TGTGCCAGCAGCAGAGACATCCGCCCCTACTACGAGCAGTACTTC. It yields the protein CASSRDIRPYYEQYF.

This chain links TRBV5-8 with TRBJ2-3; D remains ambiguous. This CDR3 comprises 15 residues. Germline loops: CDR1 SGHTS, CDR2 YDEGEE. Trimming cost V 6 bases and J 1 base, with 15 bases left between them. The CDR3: CASTSSRRRTDTQYF. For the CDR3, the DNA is TGTGCCAGCACCTCGTCCCGCAGGCGCACAGATACGCAGTATTTT. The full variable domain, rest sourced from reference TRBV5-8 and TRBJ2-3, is EAGVTQSPTHLIKTRGQQATLRCSPISGHTSVYWYQQALGLGLQFLLWYDEGEERNRGNFPPRFSGRQFPNYSSELNVNALELEDSALYLCASTSSRRRTDTQYFGPGTRLTVL.

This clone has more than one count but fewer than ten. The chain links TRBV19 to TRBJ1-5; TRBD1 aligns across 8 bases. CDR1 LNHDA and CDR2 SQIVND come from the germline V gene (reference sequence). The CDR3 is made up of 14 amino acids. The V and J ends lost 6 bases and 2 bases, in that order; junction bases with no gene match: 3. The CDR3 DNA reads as TGTGCCAGTAGCGGGACAGGTGGCAATCAGCCCCAGCATTTT. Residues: CASSGTGGNQPQHF.

This CDR3 is CASSSPPRGYGYTF. Here the CDR3 DNA reads TGTGCCAGCAGTTCCCCCCCCCGGGGCTATGGCTACACCTTC. The chain carries TRBV28 and TRBJ1-2, with D unresolved. The CDR3 sequence is 14 residues long. V lost 4 bases and J lost 4, with 13 bases in between. Germline V gene data show CDR1 as MDHEN and CDR2 as SYDVKM.

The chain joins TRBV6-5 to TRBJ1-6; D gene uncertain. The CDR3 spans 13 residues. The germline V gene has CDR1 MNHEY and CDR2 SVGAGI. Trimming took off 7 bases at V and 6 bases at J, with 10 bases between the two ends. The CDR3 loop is CASTRIVNSPLHF. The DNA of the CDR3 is TGTGCCAGCACGCGGATAGTTAATTCACCCCTCCACTTT.

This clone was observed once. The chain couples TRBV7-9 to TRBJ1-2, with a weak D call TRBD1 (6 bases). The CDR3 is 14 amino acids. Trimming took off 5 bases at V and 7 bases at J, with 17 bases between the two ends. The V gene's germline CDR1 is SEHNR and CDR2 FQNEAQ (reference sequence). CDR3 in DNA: TGTGCCAGCAGCCCAGCGGGGACAACATTTGGCTACACCTTC. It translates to CASSPAGTTFGYTF. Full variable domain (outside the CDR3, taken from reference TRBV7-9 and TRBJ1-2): DTGVSQNPRHKITKRGQNVTFRCDPISEHNRLYWYRQTLGQGPEFLTYFQNEAQLEKSRLLSDRFSAERPKGSFSTLEIQRTEQGDSAMYLCASSPAGTTFGYTFGSGTRLTVV.

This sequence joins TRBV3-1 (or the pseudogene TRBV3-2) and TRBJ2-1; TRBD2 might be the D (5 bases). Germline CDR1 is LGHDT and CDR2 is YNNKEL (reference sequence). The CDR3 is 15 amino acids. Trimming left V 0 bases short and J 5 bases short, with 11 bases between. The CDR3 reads CASSQDPGEHNEQFF. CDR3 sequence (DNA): TGTGCCAGCAGCCAAGACCCCGGGGAGCACAATGAGCAGTTCTTC.

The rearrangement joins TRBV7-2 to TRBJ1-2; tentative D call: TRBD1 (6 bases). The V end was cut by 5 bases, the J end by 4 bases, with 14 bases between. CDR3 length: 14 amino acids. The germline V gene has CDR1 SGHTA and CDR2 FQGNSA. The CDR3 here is CASSVRGLGYGYTF. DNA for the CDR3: TGTGCCAGCAGCGTCAGGGGCCTCGGCTATGGCTACACCTTC.

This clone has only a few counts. CDR3 sequence (DNA): TGTGCCAGCAGCCTAGGACAGGCGGGAGAGACCCAGTACTTC. As protein: CASSLGQAGETQYF. V gene TRBV5-8 combines with J gene TRBJ2-5; 7 nucleotides align to TRBD1. The CDR3 runs to 14 residues. Losses at the gene ends were 4 bases for V and 4 bases for J; bases not matched to a gene: 7. Germline V CDR1 and CDR2: SGHTS, YDEGEE.

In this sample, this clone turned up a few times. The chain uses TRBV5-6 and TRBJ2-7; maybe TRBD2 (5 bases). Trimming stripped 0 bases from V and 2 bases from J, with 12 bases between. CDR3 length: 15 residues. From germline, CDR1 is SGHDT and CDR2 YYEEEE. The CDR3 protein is CASSLGREPTYEQYF. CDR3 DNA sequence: TGTGCCAGCAGCTTGGGCCGGGAACCGACCTACGAGCAGTACTTC.

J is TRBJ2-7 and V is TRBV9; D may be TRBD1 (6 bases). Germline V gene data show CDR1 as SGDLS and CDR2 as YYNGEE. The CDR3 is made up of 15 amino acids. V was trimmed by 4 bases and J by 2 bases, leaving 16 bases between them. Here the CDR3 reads CASSSRGQPTYEQYF. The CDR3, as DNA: TGTGCCAGCAGCAGCCGCGGACAGCCGACCTACGAGCAGTACTTC.

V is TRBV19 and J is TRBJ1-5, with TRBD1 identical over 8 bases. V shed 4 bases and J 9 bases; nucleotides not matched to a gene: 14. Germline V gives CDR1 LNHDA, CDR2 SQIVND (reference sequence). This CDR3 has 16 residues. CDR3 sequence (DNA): TGTGCCAGTAGTAAGGGGCGGGGGTCAGGGGGCCGGCCCCAGCATTTT. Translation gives CASSKGRGSGGRPQHF.